This T cell receptor (beta chain) was recorded in a study of blood T cell repertoires in COVID-19. The wider study: The origin of the acute and convalescent COVID-19 samples was the United States, Italy and Spain. From T cells, B-cell-depleted T cells, or PBMCs came the material, which was cDNA or gDNA.

Original processing methods: Estimates of nucleated cell counts were drawn from the amplification of reference gene primers. Assay: immunoSEQ multiplex PCR; the TCRdb copy retains only in-frame clones and omits some. The V and J calls and clone size were taken over from that table, and D and trimming were inferred from the DNA. The sample has 140,000 to 150,000 clones; more than 75% are singletons. The CDR3 has 15 amino acids. CDR1 is MGHRA, CDR2 YSYEKL, per germline. Germline trimming cut 1 base from V and 0 bases from J; bases unmatched to any gene: 2. The specimen was peripheral blood. The chain couples TRBV4-1 to TRBJ2-7; 8 nucleotides agree with TRBD1. This TCR was recovered from a woman aged 45-65 years with active or convalescent COVID-19. The CDR3 sequence is CASSQATGGSYEQYF. As DNA, the CDR3 is TGCGCCAGCAGCCAAGCCACAGGGGGCTCCTACGAGCAGTACTTC.